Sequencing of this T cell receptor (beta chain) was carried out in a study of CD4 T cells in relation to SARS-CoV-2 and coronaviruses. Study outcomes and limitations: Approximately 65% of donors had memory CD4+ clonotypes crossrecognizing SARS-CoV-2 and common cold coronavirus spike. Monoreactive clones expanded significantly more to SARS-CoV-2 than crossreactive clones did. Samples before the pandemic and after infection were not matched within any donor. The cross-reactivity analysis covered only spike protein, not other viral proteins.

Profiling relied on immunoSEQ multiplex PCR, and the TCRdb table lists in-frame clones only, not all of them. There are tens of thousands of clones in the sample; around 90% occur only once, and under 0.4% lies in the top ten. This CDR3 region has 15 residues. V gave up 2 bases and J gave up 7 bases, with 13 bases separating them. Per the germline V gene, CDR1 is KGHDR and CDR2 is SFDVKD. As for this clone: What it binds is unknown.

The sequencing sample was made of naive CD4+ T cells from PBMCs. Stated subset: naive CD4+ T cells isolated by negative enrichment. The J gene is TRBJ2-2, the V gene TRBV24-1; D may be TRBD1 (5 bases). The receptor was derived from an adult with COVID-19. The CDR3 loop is CATSDSAVGDGELFF. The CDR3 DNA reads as TGTGCCACCAGTGATTCTGCTGTAGGGGACGGGGAGCTGTTTTTT.